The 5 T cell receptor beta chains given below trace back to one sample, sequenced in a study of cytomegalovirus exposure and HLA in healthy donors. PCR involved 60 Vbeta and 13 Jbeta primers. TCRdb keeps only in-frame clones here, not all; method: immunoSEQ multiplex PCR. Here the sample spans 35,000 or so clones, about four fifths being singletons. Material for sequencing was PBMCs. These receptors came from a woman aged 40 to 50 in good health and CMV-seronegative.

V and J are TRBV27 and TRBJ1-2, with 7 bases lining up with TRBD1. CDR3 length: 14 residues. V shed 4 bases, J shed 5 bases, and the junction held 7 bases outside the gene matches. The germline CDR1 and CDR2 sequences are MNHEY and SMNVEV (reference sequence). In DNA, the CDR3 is TGTGCCAGCAGTTCCCGCGACAGGGTGTATGGCTACACCTTC. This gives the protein CASSSRDRVYGYTF.

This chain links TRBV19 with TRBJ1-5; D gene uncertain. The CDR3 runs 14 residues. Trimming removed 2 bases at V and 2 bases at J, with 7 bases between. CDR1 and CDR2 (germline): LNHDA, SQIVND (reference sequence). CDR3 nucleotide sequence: TGTGCCAGTAGTATAATCGGGGGCAATCAGCCCCAGCATTTT. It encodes CASSIIGGNQPQHF.

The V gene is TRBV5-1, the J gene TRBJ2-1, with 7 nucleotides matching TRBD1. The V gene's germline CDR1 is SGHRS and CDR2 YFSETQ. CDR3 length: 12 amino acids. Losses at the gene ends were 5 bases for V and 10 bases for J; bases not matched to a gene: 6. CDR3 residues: CASREGGGEQFF. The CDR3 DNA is TGCGCCAGCAGAGAAGGGGGCGGGGAGCAGTTCTTC. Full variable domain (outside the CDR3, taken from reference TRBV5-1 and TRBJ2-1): KAGVTQTPRYLIKTRGQQVTLSCSPISGHRSVSWYQQTPGQGLQFLFEYFSETQRNKGNFPGRFSGRQFSNSRSEMNVSTLELGDSALYLCASREGGGEQFFGPGTRLTVL.

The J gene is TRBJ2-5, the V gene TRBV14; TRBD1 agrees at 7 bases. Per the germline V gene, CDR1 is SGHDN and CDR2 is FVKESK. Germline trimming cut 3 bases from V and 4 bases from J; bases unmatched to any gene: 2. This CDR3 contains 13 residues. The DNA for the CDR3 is TGTGCCAGCAGCCAGTACAGGGGAGAGACCCAGTACTTC. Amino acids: CASSQYRGETQYF. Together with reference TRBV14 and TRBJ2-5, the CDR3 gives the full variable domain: EAGVTQFPSHSVIEKGQTVTLRCDPISGHDNLYWYRRVMGKEIKFLLHFVKESKQDESGMPNNRFLAERTGGTYSTLKVQPAELEDSGVYFCASSQYRGETQYFGPGTRLLVL.

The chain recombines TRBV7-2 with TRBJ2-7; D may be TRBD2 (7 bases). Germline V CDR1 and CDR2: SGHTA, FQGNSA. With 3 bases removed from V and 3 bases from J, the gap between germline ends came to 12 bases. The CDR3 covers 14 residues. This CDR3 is CASSFGGGHYEQYF. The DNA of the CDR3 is TGTGCCAGCAGCTTCGGCGGGGGCCACTACGAGCAGTACTTC.